This paragraph reports one T cell receptor beta chain. Antigen: not known. Other DNA sequences in this specimen translate into the identical CDR3. The assay was immunoSEQ multiplex PCR, and TCRdb's table has in-frame clones only and misses some. The sample yields about 110,000 clones, about 92% seen once. Germline lookup yields CDR1 SGHRS and CDR2 YFSETQ. Trimming removed 0 bases from V and 4 bases from J, with 7 bases in between. This CDR3 region has 13 residues. The sample belongs to a study of CD4+ T cells in melanoma. Points from the study as a whole: A reported correlation linked neoantigen-specific CD4+ T cells to CD8+, macrophage and B cell function. Reportedly, melanoma neoantigen-specific CD4+ T cells showed varied differentiation states.

The clonotype originates from a human donor with melanoma. The specimen was peripheral blood. The gene calls are TRBV5-1 and TRBJ1-1; possibly TRBD1 for D (5 bases). This chain's CDR3 is CASSLGGGTEAFF. DNA of the CDR3: TGCGCCAGCAGCTTGGGCGGGGGCACTGAAGCTTTCTTT.